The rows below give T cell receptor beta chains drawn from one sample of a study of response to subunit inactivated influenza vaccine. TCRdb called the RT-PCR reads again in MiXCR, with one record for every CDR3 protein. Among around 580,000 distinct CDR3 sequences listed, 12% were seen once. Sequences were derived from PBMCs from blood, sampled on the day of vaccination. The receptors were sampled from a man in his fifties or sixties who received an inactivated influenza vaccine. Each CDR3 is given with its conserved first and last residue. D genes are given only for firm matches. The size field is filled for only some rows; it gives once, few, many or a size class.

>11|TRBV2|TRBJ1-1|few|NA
TGTGCCAGCAGTCACGACACTGAAGCTTTCTTT
CASSHDTEAFF
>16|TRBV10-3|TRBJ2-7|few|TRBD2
TGTGCCATCAGTGAGACTAGCGGGGGACTAGCCTACGAGCAGTACTTC
CAISETSGGLAYEQYF
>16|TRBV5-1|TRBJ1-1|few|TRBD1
TGCGCCAGCAGCACCGGACAGGGGGCGATAAACACTGAAGCTTTCTTT
CASSTGQGAINTEAFF
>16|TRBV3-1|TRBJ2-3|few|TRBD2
TGTGCCAGCAGCCAGGTGGCGGGAGGGTACCTTGATACGCAGTATTTT
CASSQVAGGYLDTQYF
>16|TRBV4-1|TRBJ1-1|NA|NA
TGCGCCAGCAGCCAAGAAATGTTCGGGGCAAACACTGAAGCTTTCTTT
CASSQEMFGANTEAFF
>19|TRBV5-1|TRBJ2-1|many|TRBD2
TGCGCCAGCAGCTTGAGAAGACTAGCGGGAGGAAGGGTATTGAATGAGCAGTTCTTC
CASSLRRLAGGRVLNEQFF
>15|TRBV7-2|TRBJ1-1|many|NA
TGTGCCAGCAGCCAACGGGCGATAATGAACCCTGAAGCTTTCTTT
CASSQRAIMNPEAFF
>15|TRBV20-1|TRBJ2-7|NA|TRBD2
TGCAGTGCTAGAAGATGGAGCGGGATGGCCTACGAGCAGTACTTC
CSARRWSGMAYEQYF
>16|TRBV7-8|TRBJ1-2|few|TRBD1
TGTGCCAGCAGCCGGGACAGGGGCGTACGTTTCTATGGCTACACCTTC
CASSRDRGVRFYGYTF
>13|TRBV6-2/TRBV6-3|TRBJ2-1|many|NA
TGTGCCAGCAGTTACTGGTCTCGAGATGAGCAGTTCTTC
CASSYWSRDEQFF
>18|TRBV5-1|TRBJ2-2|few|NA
TGCGCCAGCAGCTTAGGTCCGGGCCAGTCGGCGAACACCGGGGAGCTGTTTTTT
CASSLGPGQSANTGELFF
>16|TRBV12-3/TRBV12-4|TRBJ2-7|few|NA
TGTGCCAGCAGTTTAGCGGGGGGGACAGGAGCCTACGAGCAGTACTTC
CASSLAGGTGAYEQYF
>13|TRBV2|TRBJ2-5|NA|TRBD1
TGTGCCAGCAGTTACAGGGGTTTAGAGACCCAGTACTTC
CASSYRGLETQYF
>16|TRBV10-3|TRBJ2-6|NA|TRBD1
TGTGCCATCAGTGACCAGGGGGCGCCCGGGGCCAACGTCCTGACTTTC
CAISDQGAPGANVLTF
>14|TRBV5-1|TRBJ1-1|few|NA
TGCGCCAGCAGCCCTGGCAGGGTCAAGACTGAAGCTTTCTTT
CASSPGRVKTEAFF
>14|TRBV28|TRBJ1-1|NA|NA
TGTGCCAGCAGTTTATTGGTGACCCGGGGGGAAGCTTTCTTT
CASSLLVTRGEAFF
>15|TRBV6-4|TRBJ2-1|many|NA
TGTGCCAGCAGTGAGGGCGGTAGCTCCTACAATGAGCAGTTCTTC
CASSEGGSSYNEQFF
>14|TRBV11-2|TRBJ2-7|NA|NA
TGTGCCAGCAGCTTATTCGGGAGCGGCTACGAGCAGTACTTC
CASSLFGSGYEQYF
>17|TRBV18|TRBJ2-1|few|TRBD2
TGTGCCAGCTCACCAAGTGTTGGGACTAGCTTCTACAATGAGCAGTTCTTC
CASSPSVGTSFYNEQFF
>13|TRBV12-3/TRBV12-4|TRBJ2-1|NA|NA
TGTGCCAGCAAAGAACCAGGGAGAAATGAGCAGTTCTTC
CASKEPGRNEQFF
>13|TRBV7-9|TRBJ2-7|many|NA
TGTGCCAGCAGCTTTTTGGAGGGTTCCGAGCAGTACTTC
CASSFLEGSEQYF
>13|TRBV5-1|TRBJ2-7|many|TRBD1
TGCGCCAGCAGCGAGGACAGGGGGTACGAGCAGTACTTC
CASSEDRGYEQYF
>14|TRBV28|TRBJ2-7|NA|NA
TGTGCCAGCAGTTTACCCGCCAGATCCTACGAGCAGTACTTC
CASSLPARSYEQYF
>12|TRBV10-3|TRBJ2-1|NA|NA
TGTGCCACCAAGGACCGGCTCAATGAGCAGTTCTTC
CATKDRLNEQFF
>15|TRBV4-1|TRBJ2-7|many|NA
TGCGCCAGCAGCCAAGCTGCAGGGGTAATGGACGAGCAGTACTTC
CASSQAAGVMDEQYF
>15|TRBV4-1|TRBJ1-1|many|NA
TGCGCCAGCAGCCAAGATCCGGGGTTGAACACTGAAGCTTTCTTT
CASSQDPGLNTEAFF
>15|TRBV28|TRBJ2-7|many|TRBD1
TGTGCCAGCAGCCTAAGGGGACAGGGGGCTTACGAGCAGTACTTC
CASSLRGQGAYEQYF
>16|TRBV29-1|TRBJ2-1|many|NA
TGCAGCGTTGAAGATCCGAGACAGCAAAAATACAATGAGCAGTTCTTC
CSVEDPRQQKYNEQFF
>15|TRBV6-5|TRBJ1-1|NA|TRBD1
TGTGCCAGCAGTTACGGGACAGGGGGGTCGACTGAAGCTTTCTTT
CASSYGTGGSTEAFF
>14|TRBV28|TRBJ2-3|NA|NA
TGTGCCAGCAGACTGAAATGGGTGGCAGATACGCAGTATTTT
CASRLKWVADTQYF
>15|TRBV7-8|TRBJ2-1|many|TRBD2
TGTGCCAGCAGCCCTAGGCGGGAGACCTACAATGAGCAGTTCTTC
CASSPRRETYNEQFF
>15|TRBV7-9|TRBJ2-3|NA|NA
TGTGCCAGCAGCTTAGTCGCCGCCGGAGCTGATACGCAGTATTTT
CASSLVAAGADTQYF
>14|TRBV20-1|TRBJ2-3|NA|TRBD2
TGCAGTGCTAGGACTAGCGGGGGGGGAGATACGCAGTATTTT
CSARTSGGGDTQYF
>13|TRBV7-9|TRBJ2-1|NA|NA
TGTGCCAGCAGCTTTTCAGGGGTGGCTGAGCAGTTCTTC
CASSFSGVAEQFF
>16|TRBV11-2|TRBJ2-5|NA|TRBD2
TGTGCCAGCAGCCTCGGGACTAGCGCCCTCCAAGAGACCCAGTACTTC
CASSLGTSALQETQYF
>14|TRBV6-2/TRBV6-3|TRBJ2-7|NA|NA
TGTGCCAGCAGTTACACCCTAGGAGCCTACGAGCAGTACTTC
CASSYTLGAYEQYF
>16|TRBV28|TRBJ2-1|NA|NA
TGTGCCAGCAGTTTTATCTACGGGGGCTCCTACAATGAGCAGTTCTTC
CASSFIYGGSYNEQFF